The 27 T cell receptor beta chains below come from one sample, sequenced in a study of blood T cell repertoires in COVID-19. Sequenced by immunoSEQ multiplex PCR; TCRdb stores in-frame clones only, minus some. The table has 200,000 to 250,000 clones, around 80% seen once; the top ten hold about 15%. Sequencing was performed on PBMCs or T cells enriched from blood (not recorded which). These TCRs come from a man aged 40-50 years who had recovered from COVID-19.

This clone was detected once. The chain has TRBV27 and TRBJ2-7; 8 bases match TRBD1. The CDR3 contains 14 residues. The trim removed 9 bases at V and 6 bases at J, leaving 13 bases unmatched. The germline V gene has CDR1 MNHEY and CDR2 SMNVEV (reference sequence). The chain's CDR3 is CASGDRRIGGEQYF. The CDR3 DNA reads TGTGCCAGTGGGGACAGGAGAATAGGAGGCGAGCAGTACTTC.

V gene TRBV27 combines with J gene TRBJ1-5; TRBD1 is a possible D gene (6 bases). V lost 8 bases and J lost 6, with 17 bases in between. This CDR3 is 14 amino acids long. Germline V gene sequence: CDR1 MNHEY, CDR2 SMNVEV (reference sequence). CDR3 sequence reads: CASSRNRDTQPQHF. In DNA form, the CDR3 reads TGTGCCAGCTCTCGGAACCGGGACACTCAGCCCCAGCATTTT.

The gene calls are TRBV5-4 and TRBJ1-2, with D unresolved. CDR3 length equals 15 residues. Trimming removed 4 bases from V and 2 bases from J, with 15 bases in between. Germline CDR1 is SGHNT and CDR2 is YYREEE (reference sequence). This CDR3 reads CASSLGRTVNYGYTF. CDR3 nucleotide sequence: TGTGCCAGCAGCCTTGGGCGAACCGTCAACTATGGCTACACCTTC.

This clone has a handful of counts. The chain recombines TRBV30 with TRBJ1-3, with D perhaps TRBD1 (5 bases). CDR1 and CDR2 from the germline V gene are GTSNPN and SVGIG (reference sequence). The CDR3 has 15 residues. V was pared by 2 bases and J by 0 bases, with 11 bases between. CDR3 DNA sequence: TGTGCCTGGAGTCCGGACACTTACTCTGGAAACACCATATATTTT. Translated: CAWSPDTYSGNTIYF. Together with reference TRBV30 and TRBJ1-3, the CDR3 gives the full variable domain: SQTIHQWPATLVQPVGSPLSLECTVEGTSNPNLYWYRQAAGRGLQLLFYSVGIGQISSEVPQNLSASRPQDRQFILSSKKLLLSDSGFYLCAWSPDTYSGNTIYFGEGSWLTVV.

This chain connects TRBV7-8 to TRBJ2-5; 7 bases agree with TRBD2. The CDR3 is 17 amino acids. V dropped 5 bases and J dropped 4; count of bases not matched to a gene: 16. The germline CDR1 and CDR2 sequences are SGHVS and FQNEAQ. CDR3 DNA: TGTGCCAGCAGCCTAGTGCGACTAGCCCAAAGGGGAGAGACCCAGTACTTC. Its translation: CASSLVRLAQRGETQYF.

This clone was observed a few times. The CDR3: CASGGYAGPISEQYF. CDR3 sequence (DNA): TGTGCCAGTGGGGGTTACGCGGGGCCCATCTCCGAGCAGTACTTC. This chain links TRBV19 with TRBJ2-7; a weak D match, TRBD2 (6 bases). From germline, CDR1 is LNHDA and CDR2 SQIVND (reference sequence). Trimming left V 8 bases short and J 6 bases short, with 23 bases between. This CDR3 comprises 15 residues.

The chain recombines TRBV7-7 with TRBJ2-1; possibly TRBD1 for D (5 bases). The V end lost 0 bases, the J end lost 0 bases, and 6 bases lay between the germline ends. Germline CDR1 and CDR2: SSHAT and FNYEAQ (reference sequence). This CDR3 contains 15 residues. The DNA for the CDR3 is TGTGCCAGCAGCTTAGCTCAGGGCTCCTACAATGAGCAGTTCTTC. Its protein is CASSLAQGSYNEQFF. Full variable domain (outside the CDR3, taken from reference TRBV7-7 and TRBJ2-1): GAGVSQSPRYKVTKRGQDVTLRCDPISSHATLYWYQQALGQGPEFLTYFNYEAQPDKSGLPSDRFSAERPEGSISTLTIQRTEQRDSAMYRCASSLAQGSYNEQFFGPGTRLTVL.

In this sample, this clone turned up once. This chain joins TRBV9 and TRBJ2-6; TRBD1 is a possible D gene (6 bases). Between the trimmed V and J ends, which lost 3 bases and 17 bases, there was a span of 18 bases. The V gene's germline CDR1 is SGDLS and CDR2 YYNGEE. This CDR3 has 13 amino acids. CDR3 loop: CASSAGTGNLLTF. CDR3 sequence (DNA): TGTGCCAGCAGCGCGGGCACAGGGAACCTCTTGACTTTC. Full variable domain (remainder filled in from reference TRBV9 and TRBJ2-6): DSGVTQTPKHLITATGQRVTLRCSPRSGDLSVYWYQQSLDQGLQFLIQYYNGEERAKGNILERFSAQQFPDLHSELNLSSLELGDSALYFCASSAGTGNLLTFGAGSRLTVL.

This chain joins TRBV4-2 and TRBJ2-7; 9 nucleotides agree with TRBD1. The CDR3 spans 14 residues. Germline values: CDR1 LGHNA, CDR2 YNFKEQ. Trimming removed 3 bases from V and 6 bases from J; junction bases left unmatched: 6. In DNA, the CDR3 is TGTGCCAGCAGCCATAGGGACAGGGAGGGCGAGCAGTACTTC. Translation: CASSHRDREGEQYF.

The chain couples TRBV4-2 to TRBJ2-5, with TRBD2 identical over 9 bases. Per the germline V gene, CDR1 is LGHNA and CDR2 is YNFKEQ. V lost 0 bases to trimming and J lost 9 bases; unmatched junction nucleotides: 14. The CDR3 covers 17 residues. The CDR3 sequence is CASSQDQLAGAPQPQYF. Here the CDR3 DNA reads TGTGCCAGCAGCCAAGATCAGTTAGCGGGGGCCCCCCAACCCCAGTACTTC.

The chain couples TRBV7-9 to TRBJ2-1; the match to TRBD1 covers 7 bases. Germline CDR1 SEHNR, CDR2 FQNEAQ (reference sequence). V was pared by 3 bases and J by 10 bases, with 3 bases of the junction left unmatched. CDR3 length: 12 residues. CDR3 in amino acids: CASSFTGEEQFF. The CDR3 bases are TGTGCCAGCAGCTTCACAGGGGAAGAGCAGTTCTTC.

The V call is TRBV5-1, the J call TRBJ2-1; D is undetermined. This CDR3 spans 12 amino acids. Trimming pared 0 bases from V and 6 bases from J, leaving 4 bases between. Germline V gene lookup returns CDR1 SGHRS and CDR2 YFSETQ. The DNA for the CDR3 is TGCGCCAGCAGCTTGGCTCGCAATGAGCAGTTCTTC. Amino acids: CASSLARNEQFF.

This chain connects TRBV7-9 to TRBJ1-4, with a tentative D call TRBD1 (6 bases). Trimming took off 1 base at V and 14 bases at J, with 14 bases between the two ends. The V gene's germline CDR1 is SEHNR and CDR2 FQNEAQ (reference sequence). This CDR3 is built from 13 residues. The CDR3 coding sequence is TGTGCCAGCAGCTTAGGGACGAGGGGGAAGCTGTTTTTT. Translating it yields CASSLGTRGKLFF.

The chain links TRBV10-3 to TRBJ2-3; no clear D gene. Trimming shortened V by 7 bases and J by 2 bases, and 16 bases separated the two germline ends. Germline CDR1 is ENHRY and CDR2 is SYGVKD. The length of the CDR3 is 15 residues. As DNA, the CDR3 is TGTGCCATCACTCGCGCGGAATCCTTCACAGATACGCAGTATTTT. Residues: CAITRAESFTDTQYF.

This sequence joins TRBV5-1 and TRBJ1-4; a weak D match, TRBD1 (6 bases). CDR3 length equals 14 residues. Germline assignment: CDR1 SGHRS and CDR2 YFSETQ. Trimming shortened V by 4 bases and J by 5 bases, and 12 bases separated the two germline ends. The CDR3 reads CASSPTGSNEKLFF. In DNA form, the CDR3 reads TGCGCCAGCAGCCCGACAGGTTCCAATGAAAAACTGTTTTTT.

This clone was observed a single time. The DNA for the CDR3 is TGTGCCAGCAGCGGCCCGGCGGAGACCTCCTACGAGCAGTACTTC. Translated, it gives CASSGPAETSYEQYF. This rearrangement joins TRBV3-1 (or the pseudogene TRBV3-2) to TRBJ2-7; D is unclear. The CDR3 is 15 amino acids. Looked up from germline, CDR1 is LGHDT and CDR2 is YNNKEL (reference sequence). V shed 5 bases and J shed 0 bases, with 14 bases lying between them.

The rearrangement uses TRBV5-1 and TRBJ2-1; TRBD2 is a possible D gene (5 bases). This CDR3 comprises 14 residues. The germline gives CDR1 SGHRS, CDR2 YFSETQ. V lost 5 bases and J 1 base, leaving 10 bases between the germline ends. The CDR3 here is CASRGGGSYNEQFF. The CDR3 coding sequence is TGCGCCAGCAGAGGTGGCGGGTCCTACAATGAGCAGTTCTTC.

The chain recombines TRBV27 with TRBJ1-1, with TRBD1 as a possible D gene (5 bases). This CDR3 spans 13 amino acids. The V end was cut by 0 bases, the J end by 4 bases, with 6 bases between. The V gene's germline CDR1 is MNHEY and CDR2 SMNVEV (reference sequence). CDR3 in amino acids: CASSLSGGTEAFF. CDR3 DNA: TGTGCCAGCAGTTTATCGGGGGGCACTGAAGCTTTCTTT.

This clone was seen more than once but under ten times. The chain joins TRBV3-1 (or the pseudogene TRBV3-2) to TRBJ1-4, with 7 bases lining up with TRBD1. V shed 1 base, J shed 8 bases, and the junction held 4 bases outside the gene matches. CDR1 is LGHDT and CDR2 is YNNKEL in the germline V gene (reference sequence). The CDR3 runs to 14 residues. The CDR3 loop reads CASSQGDSKEKLFF. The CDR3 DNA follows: TGTGCCAGCAGCCAAGGGGACAGTAAGGAAAAACTGTTTTTT.

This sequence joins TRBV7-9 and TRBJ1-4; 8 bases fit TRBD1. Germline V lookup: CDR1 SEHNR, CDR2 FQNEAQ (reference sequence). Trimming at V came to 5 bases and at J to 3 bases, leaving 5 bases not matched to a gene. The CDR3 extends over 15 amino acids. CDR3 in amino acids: CASSPGQGANEKLFF. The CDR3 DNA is TGTGCCAGCAGCCCTGGACAGGGAGCTAATGAAAAACTGTTTTTT.

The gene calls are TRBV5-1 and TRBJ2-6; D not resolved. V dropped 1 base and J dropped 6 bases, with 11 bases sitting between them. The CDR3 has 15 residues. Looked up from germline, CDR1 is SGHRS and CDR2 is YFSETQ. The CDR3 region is CASSLPVVSANVLTF. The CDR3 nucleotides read TGCGCCAGCAGCTTGCCAGTCGTCTCGGCCAACGTCCTGACTTTC.

CDR3 sequence (DNA): TGCGCCAGCAGCACGGGACAGGGTTTATCTGAAGCTTTCTTT. Translation gives CASSTGQGLSEAFF. The rearrangement joins TRBV5-1 to TRBJ1-1; 9 bases match TRBD1. This CDR3 is 14 amino acids long. After removal of 4 bases from V and 6 bases from J, the junction contained 7 bases not matched to a gene. CDR1 SGHRS and CDR2 YFSETQ come from the germline V gene.

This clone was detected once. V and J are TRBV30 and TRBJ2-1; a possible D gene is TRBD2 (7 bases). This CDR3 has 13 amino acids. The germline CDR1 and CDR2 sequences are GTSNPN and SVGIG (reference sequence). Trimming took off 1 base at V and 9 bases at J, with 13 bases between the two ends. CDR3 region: CAWSDGGGSEQFF. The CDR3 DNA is TGTGCCTGGAGTGATGGGGGGGGCAGTGAGCAGTTCTTC.

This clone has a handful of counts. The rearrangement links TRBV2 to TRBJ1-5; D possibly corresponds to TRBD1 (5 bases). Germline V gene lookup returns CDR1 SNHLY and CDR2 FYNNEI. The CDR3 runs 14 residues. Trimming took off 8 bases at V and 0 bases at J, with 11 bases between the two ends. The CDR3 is CASVTDISNQPQHF. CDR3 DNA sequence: TGTGCCAGCGTGACAGACATTAGCAATCAGCCCCAGCATTTT.

CDR3 coding DNA: TGTGCCAGTAAGAGGACAGGGGCAACTAATGAAAAACTGTTTTTT. Translated: CASKRTGATNEKLFF. V usage is TRBV19 and J usage is TRBJ1-4; 9 positions match TRBD1. CDR1 LNHDA and CDR2 SQIVND come from the germline V gene (reference sequence). The CDR3 sequence is 15 residues long. With V trimmed by 7 bases and J by 0 bases, 3 bases remained unmatched.

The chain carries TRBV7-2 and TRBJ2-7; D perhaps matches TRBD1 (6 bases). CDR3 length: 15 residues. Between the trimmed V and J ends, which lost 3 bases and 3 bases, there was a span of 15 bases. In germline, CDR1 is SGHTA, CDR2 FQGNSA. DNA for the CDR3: TGTGCCAGCAGCTTCCAGACAGGAATCGGCTACGAGCAGTACTTC. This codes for CASSFQTGIGYEQYF.

The CDR3 spells CASLVQGDYEQYF. CDR3 nucleotides: TGTGCCAGCTTGGTACAGGGGGACTACGAGCAGTACTTC. The chain couples TRBV6-5 to TRBJ2-7; the match to TRBD1 covers 8 bases. J was trimmed by 3 bases and V by 8 bases; bases with no gene match: 6. The CDR3 extends over 13 amino acids. Germline V gene lookup returns CDR1 MNHEY and CDR2 SVGAGI.